This note documents a single T cell receptor (beta chain) sequence. The CDR3 length is 12 residues. Germline loops: CDR1 MNHNY, CDR2 SVGAGI (reference sequence). The germline V and J ends were trimmed by 2 bases and 12 bases, with 13 bases remaining between them. Enrolled through a virtual design, the participants were between 18 and 89 years of age and came from 24 US areas. Participants had their cohort set by participant-reported clinical history. This sample was taken from a study of blood T cell repertoires in COVID-19. Study overall: From T cells, B-cell-depleted T cells, or PBMCs came the material, which was cDNA or gDNA.

The data were produced by immunoSEQ multiplex PCR, yet TCRdb's version contains in-frame clones alone and is incomplete. The table has about 260,000 clones, 80% to 90% seen once; the top ten hold about 4%. Material for sequencing was PBMCs or T cells enriched from blood (not recorded which). The TCR comes from a man aged 30 to 39 with acute COVID-19. V and J are TRBV6-6 and TRBJ1-2; a weak D match, TRBD1 (5 bases). The CDR3 is CASSYGASHDTF. The CDR3 bases are TGTGCCAGCAGTTACGGGGCCTCGCACGACACCTTC.